This T cell receptor beta chain was sequenced in a study of cytotoxic CD8 clonotypes in ibrutinib-treated CLL. Assay used: immunoSEQ multiplex PCR; TCRdb lists only in-frame clones, some missing. This table holds approximately 35,000 clones, over 70% found once. The CDR3 spans 13 residues. Germline V gene lookup returns CDR1 SGHRS and CDR2 YFSETQ. The V gene lost 1 base and the J gene lost 0 bases, with 4 bases spanning the gap. This clone was seen repeatedly, ten times or more. The starting material was PBMCs, obtained at disease progression, from a patient treated with ibrutinib. The V gene is TRBV5-1, the J gene TRBJ1-1; D unresolved. The sequence was obtained from a human donor with chronic lymphocytic leukemia. The CDR3 protein is CASSLNLNTEAFF. The CDR3 DNA reads TGCGCCAGCAGCTTGAATCTGAACACTGAAGCTTTCTTT.